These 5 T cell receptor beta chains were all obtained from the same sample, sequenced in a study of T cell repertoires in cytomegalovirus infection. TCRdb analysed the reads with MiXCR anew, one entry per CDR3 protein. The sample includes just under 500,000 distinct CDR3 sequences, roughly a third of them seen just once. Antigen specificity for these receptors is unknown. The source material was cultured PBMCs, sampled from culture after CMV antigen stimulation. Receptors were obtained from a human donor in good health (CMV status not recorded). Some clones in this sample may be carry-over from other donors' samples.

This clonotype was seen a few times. The CDR3 DNA reads as TGCAGTGCTAGAGAAGGAGGGAGCGGTGCGTTTCATACGCAGTATTTT. It is translated as CSAREGGSGAFHTQYF. This chain uses TRBV20-1 with TRBJ2-3; tentative D call: TRBD2 (6 bases). The CDR3 has 16 amino acids. V lost 0 bases and J lost 7, with 20 bases in between. Germline V gene data show CDR1 as DFQATT and CDR2 as SNEGSKA (reference sequence).

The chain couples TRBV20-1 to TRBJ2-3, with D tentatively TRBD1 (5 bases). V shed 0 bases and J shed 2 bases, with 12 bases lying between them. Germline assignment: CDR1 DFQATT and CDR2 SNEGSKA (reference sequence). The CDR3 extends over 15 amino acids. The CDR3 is CSARDPDSHTDTQYF. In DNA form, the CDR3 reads TGCAGTGCTAGAGATCCCGACAGCCACACAGATACGCAGTATTTT.

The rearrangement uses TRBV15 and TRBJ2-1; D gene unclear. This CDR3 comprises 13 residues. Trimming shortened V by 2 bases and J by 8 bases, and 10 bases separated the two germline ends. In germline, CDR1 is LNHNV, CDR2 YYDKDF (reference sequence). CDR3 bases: TGTGCCACCAGCAGATCCCTATTCGATGAGCAGTTCTTC. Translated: CATSRSLFDEQFF. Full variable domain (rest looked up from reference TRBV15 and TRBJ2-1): DAMVIQNPRYQVTQFGKPVTLSCSQTLNHNVMYWYQQKSSQAPKLLFHYYDKDFNNEADTPDNFQSRRPNTSFCFLDIRSPGLGDTAMYLCATSRSLFDEQFFGPGTRLTVL.

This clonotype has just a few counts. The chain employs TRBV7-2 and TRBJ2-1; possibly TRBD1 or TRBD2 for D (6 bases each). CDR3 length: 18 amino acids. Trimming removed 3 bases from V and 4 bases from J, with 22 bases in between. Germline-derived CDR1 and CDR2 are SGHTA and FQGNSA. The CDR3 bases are TGTGCCAGCAGCTTCGCCGGGGGCACCCCCCTGGGGTACAATGAGCAGTTCTTC. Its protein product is CASSFAGGTPLGYNEQFF.

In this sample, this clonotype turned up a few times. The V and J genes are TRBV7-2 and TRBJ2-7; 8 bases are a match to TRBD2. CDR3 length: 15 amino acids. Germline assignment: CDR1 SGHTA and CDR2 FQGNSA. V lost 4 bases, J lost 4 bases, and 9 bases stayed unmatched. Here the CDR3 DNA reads TGTGCCAGCAGCTATGGCGGGGGGCGGAGGTACGAGCAGTACTTC. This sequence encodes CASSYGGGRRYEQYF.